The rows below give T cell receptor beta chains drawn from one sample of a study of T cell responses to AZD1222 COVID-19 vaccine. Profiled with immunoSEQ multiplex PCR; TCRdb holds only in-frame clones, not every one. Of about 120,000 clones in the sample, roughly 89% were seen once. Sample: peripheral blood, taken on day 0 of AZD1222 vaccination. The source is an adult in good health. Both conserved end residues are part of each CDR3. A D gene is named only where the DNA matches it firmly. Not all rows give a size; the values are once, few, many and, for expanded clones, a class.

NA once TRBJ1-5 TRBV19 TGTGCCAGTAGTAAAAGGGGAAGTCAGCCCCAGCATTTT CASSKRGSQPQHF
NA NA TRBJ1-5 TRBV6-6 TGTGCCAGCAGGGGAGTGGGGATTCATCAGCCCCAGCATTTT CASRGVGIHQPQHF
NA NA TRBJ1-3 TRBV7-2 TGTGCCACCGCAAAGTCCATCAATCGTGTGACTGGAAACACCATATATTTT CATAKSINRVTGNTIYF
NA NA TRBJ2-1 TRBV7-2 TGTGCCAGCAGCTTAGCGGACAATGAGCAGTTCTTC CASSLADNEQFF
NA NA TRBJ1-2 TRBV10-3 TGTGCCATCAGCTCCCGGGACCCTGGGAACAATGGCTACACCTTC CAISSRDPGNNGYTF
NA NA TRBJ2-2 TRBV6-4 TGTGCCAGCAGTGACAGGGCCGGGGAGCTGTTTTTT CASSDRAGELFF
TRBD1 once TRBJ1-4 TRBV20-1 TGCAGTGCTAGTCCGGGACAGCAAAGGGAAAAACTGTTTTTT CSASPGQQREKLFF
NA NA TRBJ2-5 TRBV27 TGTGCCAGCAGTTTAGGCTCGGTAGGGACCCAGTACTTC CASSLGSVGTQYF
NA NA TRBJ1-1 TRBV25-1 TGTGCCAGGGAGACTGAAGCTTTCTTT CARETEAFF
TRBD2 NA TRBJ2-1 TRBV7-8 TGTGCCAACCGACTAGCGGGGAACTACAATGAGCAGTTCTTC CANRLAGNYNEQFF
NA NA TRBJ1-1 TRBV6-5 TGTGCCAGCGGCCGACAGGTGTTTATCGCTTTCTTT CASGRQVFIAFF
NA NA TRBJ2-1 TRBV15 TGTGCCACCGCTATGGACAATGAGCAGTTCTTC CATAMDNEQFF
NA NA TRBJ1-2 TRBV28 TGTGCCACCACGGGGGGTTTGGGCTATGGCTACACCTTC CATTGGLGYGYTF
TRBD1 NA TRBJ1-5 TRBV29-1 TGCAGCGCCGGACAGGGGGGCAATCAGCCCCAGCATTTT CSAGQGGNQPQHF
NA NA TRBJ2-1 TRBV19 TGTGCCAGTAGTATACAGGACTGGAGTAATGAGCAGTTCTTC CASSIQDWSNEQFF
NA NA TRBJ2-7 TRBV7-2 TGTGCCAGCAGCTTAGCAGTGTGGGAGCAGTACTTC CASSLAVWEQYF
NA NA TRBJ2-7 TRBV6-2/TRBV6-3 TGTGCCAGCAGCACCCTCTACGAGCAGTACTTC CASSTLYEQYF
TRBD2 NA TRBJ2-1 TRBV3-1/TRBV3-2 TGTGCCAGCAGCCGTAGCGGGAGCGATGAGCAGTTCTTC CASSRSGSDEQFF
TRBD2 once TRBJ2-2 TRBV5-6 TGTGCCAGCAGCGTTGTCGGGAGGGACACCGGGGAGCTGTTTTTT CASSVVGRDTGELFF
NA NA TRBJ2-5 TRBV15 TGTGCCACCAGCAGAGATACTGGTATGATCACCCAGTACTTC CATSRDTGMITQYF
TRBD1 NA TRBJ2-7 TRBV4-3 TGCGCCAGCAGCCACCGACAGGGACCCTACGAGCAGTACTTC CASSHRQGPYEQYF
NA NA TRBJ2-3 TRBV2 TGTGCCCAGACCACTCCAGCCACAGATACGCAGTATTTT CAQTTPATDTQYF
NA NA TRBJ1-6 TRBV10-1 TGCGCCAGGGGGGAAGGCCCTGGCTCACCCCTCCACTTT CARGEGPGSPLHF
TRBD1 NA TRBJ1-2 TRBV5-8 TGTGCCAGCAGCTTGCGCAGGGGGGACTACACCTTC CASSLRRGDYTF
TRBD2 NA TRBJ2-2 TRBV6-2/TRBV6-3 TGTGCCAGCAGCCGAAGACTAGCTGGTGGATTCGGGGAGCTGTTTTTT CASSRRLAGGFGELFF
TRBD1 NA TRBJ1-5 TRBV7-2 TGTGCCAGCAGCTTCGACAGGGGGCAGCCCCAGCATTTT CASSFDRGQPQHF
NA NA TRBJ1-5 TRBV5-1 TGCGCCAGCAGCTTGGACTCTGGGTTTCAGCCCCAGCATTTT CASSLDSGFQPQHF
NA NA TRBJ2-6 TRBV6-2/TRBV6-3 TGTGCCAGCAGTTACTCAACAGGCGTCGGCTCTGGGGCCAACGTCCTGACTTTC CASSYSTGVGSGANVLTF
NA NA TRBJ1-2 TRBV2 TGTGCCAGCAGTGAAGGAGTCAGCAAAACCTATGGCTACACCTTC CASSEGVSKTYGYTF
NA NA TRBJ1-3 TRBV14 TGTGCCAGCAGCCAAGATGGCGGGCATAGGGCTGGAAACACCATATATTTT CASSQDGGHRAGNTIYF
TRBD2 NA TRBJ2-1 TRBV24-1 TGTGCCACCAGTGATTTGAGCCGAGGTAGCGGGAGAAACAATGAGCAGTTCTTC CATSDLSRGSGRNNEQFF
TRBD1 NA TRBJ2-7 TRBV15 TGTGCCACCAGCAGAGATTGGACAGGGTATTCCTACGAGCAGTACTTC CATSRDWTGYSYEQYF
NA NA TRBJ2-7 TRBV9 TGTGCCAGCAGCGCGGAGGGTGGGAGTGGCTACGAGCAGTACTTC CASSAEGGSGYEQYF
NA NA TRBJ1-1 TRBV9 TGTGCCAGCAGCGGGGGACCGTTTAACACTGAAGCTTTCTTT CASSGGPFNTEAFF
TRBD1 once TRBJ2-3 TRBV5-4 TGTGCCAGCAGCTTCCAGACAGGGGGTAAAGCCACAGATACGCAGTATTTT CASSFQTGGKATDTQYF
NA once TRBJ2-2 TRBV2 TGTGCCAGCAGTGTGTCGGGGCACGCGAACACCGGGGAGCTGTTTTTT CASSVSGHANTGELFF
TRBD2 once TRBJ2-1 TRBV5-1 TGCGCCAGCAGCTCGACTAGCGGAGCTGGTGAGCAGTTCTTC CASSSTSGAGEQFF
NA NA TRBJ2-7 TRBV28 TGTGCCAGCAGGGGACAACACACGAGGGGAGGCGAGCAGTACTTC CASRGQHTRGGEQYF
NA NA TRBJ1-2 TRBV28 TGTGCCAGCAGTACCTCCCGACAGGTGAACTATGGCTACACCTTC CASSTSRQVNYGYTF
NA once TRBJ1-1 TRBV21-1 TGTGCCAGCAGCAAAGTTGACAAGATGACTGAAGCTTTCTTT CASSKVDKMTEAFF
NA NA TRBJ2-7 TRBV6-5 TGTGCCAGCAGTTATTCGGCAGGGCCCTACGAGCAGTACTTC CASSYSAGPYEQYF
TRBD1 NA TRBJ2-3 TRBV4-1 TGCGCCAGCAGCCACCGTATGGGACAGGAGTCAGATACGCAGTATTTT CASSHRMGQESDTQYF
TRBD2 NA TRBJ2-5 TRBV7-9 TGTGCCAGCAGCTTAGTGGCTAGCGGGAGGGAGACCCAGTACTTC CASSLVASGRETQYF
TRBD2 once TRBJ2-1 TRBV19 TGTGCCAGTAGTATAGATGGTTTCCCCACTAGCGGGAGTATCAATGAGCAGTTCTTC CASSIDGFPTSGSINEQFF
NA NA TRBJ2-3 TRBV9 TGTGCCAGCAGCGTAAAGTCCACCACAGATACGCAGTATTTT CASSVKSTTDTQYF